The sequence of this T cell receptor beta chain was determined in a study of early T cells in non-severe SARS-CoV-2 infection. V lost 3 bases and J lost 3, with 5 bases in between. CDR1 and CDR2 from the germline V gene are KGHDR and SFDVKD. The CDR3 runs to 13 residues. Attached unique molecular identifiers marked individual cDNA molecules. Each CDR3 protein is one row after TCRdb ran MiXCR on the 5' RACE reads. The data contain under 55,000 distinct CDR3 sequences, around a tenth of them singletons. The chain uses TRBV24-1 and TRBJ2-1; D unresolved. The sequence was collected from an adult who was a healthcare worker with PCR-confirmed SARS-CoV-2 infection or an uninfected control (not recorded which). Sequencing used whole blood. The chain's CDR3 is CATSDTGYNEQFF. For the CDR3, the DNA is TGTGCCACCAGTGATACTGGCTACAATGAGCAGTTCTTC.